This T cell receptor (beta chain) was captured by sequencing in a study of beta chain features in type 1 diabetes. Notes on the study in general: Insertions at VDJ junctions were less frequent in type 1 diabetes patients. These patients also deleted more nucleotides at the same junctions. It was among patients, rather than healthy donors, that naive, central memory and Treg TCRB repertoires appeared more similar. People with Type 1 diabetes carried modestly yet significantly shorter TCRB CDR3s in all four CD4+ subsets.

In the case of this clone: Its target is not known.

In total, each donor contributed a single heparinised blood draw that averaged roughly 100 mL. The isolated RNA, all of it, was reverse transcribed, so expressed TCRB transcripts were what got sequenced. Reads from naive, central memory and regulatory T cell samples averaged approximately 3.4 million. Sequenced by immunoSEQ multiplex PCR; TCRdb stores in-frame clones only, minus some. Seen here are some 660,000 clones, more than 13% observed once, and the top ten hold just under 0.04%. The V end lost 4 bases, the J end lost 0 bases, and 15 bases lay between the germline ends. This CDR3 spans 16 amino acids. The germline CDR1 and CDR2 sequences are ENHRY and SYGVKD.

Sequencing was carried out using naive CD4+ T cells from blood. This sequence originates from a man younger than 30 with type 1 diabetes. The genes are TRBV10-3 and TRBJ1-1; weak D call: TRBD1 (5 bases). CDR3 nucleotides: TGTGCCATCAGTGGCGGTGATGGGGCTATGAACACTGAAGCTTTCTTT. Protein product: CAISGGDGAMNTEAFF.